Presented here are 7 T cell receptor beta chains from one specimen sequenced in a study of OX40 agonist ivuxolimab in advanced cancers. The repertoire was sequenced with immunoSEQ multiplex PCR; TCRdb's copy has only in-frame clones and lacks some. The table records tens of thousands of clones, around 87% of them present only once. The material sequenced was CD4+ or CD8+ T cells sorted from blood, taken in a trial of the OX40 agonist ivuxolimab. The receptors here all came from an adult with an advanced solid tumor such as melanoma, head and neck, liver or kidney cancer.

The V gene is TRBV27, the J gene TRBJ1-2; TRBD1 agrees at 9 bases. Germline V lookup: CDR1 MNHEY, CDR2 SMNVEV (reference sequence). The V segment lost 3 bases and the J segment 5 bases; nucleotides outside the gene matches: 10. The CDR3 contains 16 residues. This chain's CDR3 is CASSFRDRASFYGYTF. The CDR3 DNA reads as TGTGCCAGCAGTTTCAGGGACAGGGCCAGCTTTTATGGCTACACCTTC.

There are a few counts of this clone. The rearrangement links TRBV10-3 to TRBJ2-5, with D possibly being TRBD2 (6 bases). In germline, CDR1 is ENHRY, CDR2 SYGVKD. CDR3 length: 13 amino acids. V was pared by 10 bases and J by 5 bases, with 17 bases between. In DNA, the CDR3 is TGTGCCAGCGCCGTGCGTGCGGGGGAGACCCAGTACTTC. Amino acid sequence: CASAVRAGETQYF.

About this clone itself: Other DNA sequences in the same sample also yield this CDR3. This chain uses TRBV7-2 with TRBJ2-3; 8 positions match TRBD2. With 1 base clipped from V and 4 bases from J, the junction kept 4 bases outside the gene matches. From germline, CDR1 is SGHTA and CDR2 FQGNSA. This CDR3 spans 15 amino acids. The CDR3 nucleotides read TGTGCCAGCAGCTTAGTTGGGCGGGAGGCAGATACGCAGTATTTT. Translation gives CASSLVGREADTQYF.

CDR3 amino acids: CASLGLRNEQFF. The CDR3 DNA follows: TGTGCCAGTTTGGGGCTCCGGAATGAGCAGTTCTTC. The rearrangement links TRBV28 to TRBJ2-1; tentative D call: TRBD1 (5 bases). Trimming took off 9 bases at V and 7 bases at J, with 13 bases between the two ends. Germline CDR1 MDHEN, CDR2 SYDVKM. The CDR3 totals 12 residues.

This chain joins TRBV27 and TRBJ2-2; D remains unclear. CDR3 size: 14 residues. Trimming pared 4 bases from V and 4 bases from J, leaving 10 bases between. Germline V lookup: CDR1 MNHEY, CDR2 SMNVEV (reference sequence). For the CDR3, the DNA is TGTGCCAGCAGTTGGGTACCAGGCACCGGGGAGCTGTTTTTT. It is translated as CASSWVPGTGELFF.

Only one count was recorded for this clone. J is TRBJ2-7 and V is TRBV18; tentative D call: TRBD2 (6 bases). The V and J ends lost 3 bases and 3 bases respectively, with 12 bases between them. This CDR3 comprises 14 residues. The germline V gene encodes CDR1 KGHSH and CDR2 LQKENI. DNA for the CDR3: TGTGCCAGCTCACCGGGCGGGATCAACTACGAGCAGTACTTC. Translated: CASSPGGINYEQYF.

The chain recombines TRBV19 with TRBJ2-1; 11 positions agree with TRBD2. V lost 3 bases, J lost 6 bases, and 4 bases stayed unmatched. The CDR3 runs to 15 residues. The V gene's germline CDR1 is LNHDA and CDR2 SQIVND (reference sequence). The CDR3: CASSIGTSGTNEQFF. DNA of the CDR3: TGTGCCAGTAGTATTGGGACTAGCGGAACCAATGAGCAGTTCTTC.